Reported below is one T cell receptor beta chain. Its matching antigen is unknown. The entry originates in a study of OX40 agonist ivuxolimab in advanced cancers. Study details: People who had prior anti-PD-1, anti-PD-L1 or anti-CTLA-4 therapy could take part, and approximately 44% had some.

TCRdb's copy holds only in-frame clones and misses some; the assay was immunoSEQ multiplex PCR. Of 25,000 to 35,000 clones in the sample, approximately 88% were seen once. Study-wide results and caveats: With doses of 0.1 to 3.0 mg/kg, CD4+ and CD8+ blood T cells had undergone clonal expansion by week 6.

Blood specimens came from baseline, cycle 4 day 1, and cycle 7 day 1. The CDR3 extends over 12 amino acids. V was pared by 5 bases and J by 1 base, with 5 bases between. Germline lookup yields CDR1 MNHEY and CDR2 SMNVEV (reference sequence). The sequencing here drew on CD4+ or CD8+ T cells sorted from blood, taken in a trial of the OX40 agonist ivuxolimab. This rearrangement joins TRBV27 to TRBJ1-1, with D hard to call. The receptor was derived from an adult with an advanced solid tumor such as melanoma, head and neck, liver or kidney cancer. CDR3 sequence (DNA): TGTGCCAGCAGTATGGGGAACACTGAAGCTTTCTTT. This gives the protein CASSMGNTEAFF.